This T cell receptor (beta chain) appears in the sequencing data of a study of response to subunit inactivated influenza vaccine. TCRdb passed the RT-PCR reads through MiXCR, listing each CDR3 protein once. This sample has around 850,000 distinct CDR3 sequences, with under 20% found just once. Worth noting for this clonotype: The antigen remains unidentified.

Trimming at V came to 8 bases and at J to 5 bases, leaving 15 bases not matched to a gene. This CDR3 spans 15 amino acids. CDR1 is SQVTM and CDR2 is ANQGSEA in the germline V gene. General study results and limits: That few new T cells are recruited by each seasonal influenza vaccination was the authors' suggestion.

The origin of this receptor is a man in his forties or fifties who received an inactivated influenza vaccine. The chain combines TRBV29-1 with TRBJ2-5, with TRBD1 identical over 9 bases. Sequences were derived from PBMCs from blood, sampled roughly 5 days after vaccination. CDR3 in amino acids: CSSKESTGGGETQYF. CDR3 nucleotide sequence: TGCAGCTCCAAGGAATCCACAGGGGGCGGGGAGACCCAGTACTTC.